The source of this TCR beta chain is a study of shared T cell receptors in the human thymus. Method: immunoSEQ multiplex PCR; TCRdb's copy keeps in-frame clones and lacks some. The table has approximately 760,000 clones, approximately 85% seen once; the top ten hold 0.0095% to 0.013%. Germline-derived CDR1 and CDR2 are SGHAT and FQNNGV. Trimming pared 6 bases from V and 13 bases from J, leaving 13 bases between. The CDR3 contains 12 residues. The same data also contributed to another study, on human thymus T cells. That paper adds: Resections removed during corrective heart surgery provided the thymus tissue used. Related work found strong thymic repertoire overlap between unrelated individuals.

Input material: thymocytes. The gene calls are TRBV11-2 and TRBJ1-6; D perhaps matches TRBD1 (6 bases). The TCR comes from a girl under three years old with a congenital heart defect. CDR3 coding DNA: TGTGCCAGCAGGGGGACAACGGATCCCCTCCACTTT. Translated: CASRGTTDPLHF.